This T cell receptor (beta chain) was recorded in a study of lymphopenia after photon versus proton radiotherapy. General study results and limits: A bigger post-nadir fall in TCR diversity correlated inversely with survival time in deceased patients.

Concerning this clone itself: The antigen is unknown.

V shed 5 bases, J shed 3 bases, and the junction held 9 bases outside the gene matches. Germline CDR1 and CDR2: GTSNPN and SVGIG (reference sequence). The CDR3 is 14 residues long. Profiled with immunoSEQ multiplex PCR; TCRdb holds only in-frame clones, not every one. Of tens of thousands of clones listed, about 80% are singletons. The sequence derives from a woman in her 70s with pancreatic cancer. The rearrangement joins TRBV30 to TRBJ1-1, with 7 bases aligning to TRBD1. The source material was peripheral blood, sampled from a patient treated with proton-based radiotherapy. The CDR3 DNA is TGTGCCTGGGGGGACAGTGGACGATACACTGAAGCTTTCTTT. The encoded protein is CAWGDSGRYTEAFF.